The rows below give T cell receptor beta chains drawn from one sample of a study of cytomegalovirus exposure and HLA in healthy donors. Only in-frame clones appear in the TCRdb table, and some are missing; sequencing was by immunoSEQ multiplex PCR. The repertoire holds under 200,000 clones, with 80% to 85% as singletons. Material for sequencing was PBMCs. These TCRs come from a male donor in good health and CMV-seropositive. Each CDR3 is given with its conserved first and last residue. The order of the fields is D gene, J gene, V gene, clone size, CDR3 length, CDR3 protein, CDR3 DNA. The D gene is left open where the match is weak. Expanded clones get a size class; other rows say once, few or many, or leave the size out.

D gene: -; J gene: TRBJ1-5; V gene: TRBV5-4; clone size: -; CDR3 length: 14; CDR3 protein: CASTVVGGNQPQHF; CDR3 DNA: TGTGCCAGCACCGTTGTAGGAGGCAATCAGCCCCAGCATTTT
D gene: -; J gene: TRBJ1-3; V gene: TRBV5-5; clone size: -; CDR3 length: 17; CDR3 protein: CASSPRTGRVTGNTIYF; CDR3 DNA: TGTGCCAGCAGCCCGCGAACTGGGAGAGTCACGGGAAACACCATATATTTT
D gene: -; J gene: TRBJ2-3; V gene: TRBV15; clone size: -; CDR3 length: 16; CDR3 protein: CATSRDSVEGWATQYF; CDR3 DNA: TGTGCCACCAGCAGAGATTCAGTCGAGGGATGGGCTACGCAGTATTTT
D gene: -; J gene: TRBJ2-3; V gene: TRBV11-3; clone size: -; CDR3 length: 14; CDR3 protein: CASSLDQGRGTQYF; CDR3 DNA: TGTGCCAGCAGCTTAGATCAGGGGAGGGGTACGCAGTATTTT
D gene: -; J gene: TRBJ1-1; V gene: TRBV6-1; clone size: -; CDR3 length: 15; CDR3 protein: CASFREGLRNTEAFF; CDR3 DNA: TGTGCCAGCTTCAGGGAGGGGCTGAGAAACACTGAAGCTTTCTTT
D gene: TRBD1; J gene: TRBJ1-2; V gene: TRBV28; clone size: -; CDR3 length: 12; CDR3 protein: CASSQGGVGGTF; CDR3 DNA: TGTGCCAGCAGTCAGGGGGGCGTTGGGGGCACCTTC
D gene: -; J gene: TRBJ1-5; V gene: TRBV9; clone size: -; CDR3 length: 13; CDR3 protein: CASSARGNQPQHF; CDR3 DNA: TGTGCCAGCAGCGCCCGCGGCAATCAGCCCCAGCATTTT
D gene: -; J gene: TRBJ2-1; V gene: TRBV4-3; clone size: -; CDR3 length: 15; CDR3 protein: CASSQVPVGANEQFF; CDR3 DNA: TGCGCCAGCAGCCAAGTCCCAGTTGGGGCCAATGAGCAGTTCTTC
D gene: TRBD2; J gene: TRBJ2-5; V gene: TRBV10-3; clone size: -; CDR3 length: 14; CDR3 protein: CAIGTSGPQETQYF; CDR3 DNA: TGTGCCATTGGGACTAGCGGACCCCAAGAGACCCAGTACTTC
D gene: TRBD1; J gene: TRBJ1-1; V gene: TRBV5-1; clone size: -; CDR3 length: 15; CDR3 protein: CASSFLGQGNTEAFF; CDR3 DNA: TGCGCCAGCAGCTTCCTGGGACAGGGGAACACTGAAGCTTTCTTT
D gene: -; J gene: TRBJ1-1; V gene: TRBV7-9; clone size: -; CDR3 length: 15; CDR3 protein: CASSSPIGQGTEAFF; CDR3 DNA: TGTGCCAGCAGCTCCCCCATCGGGCAGGGCACTGAAGCTTTCTTT
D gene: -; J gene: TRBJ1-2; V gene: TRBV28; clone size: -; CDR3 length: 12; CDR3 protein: CASSSGQRGYTF; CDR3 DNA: TGTGCCAGCAGTTCAGGCCAAAGAGGCTACACCTTC
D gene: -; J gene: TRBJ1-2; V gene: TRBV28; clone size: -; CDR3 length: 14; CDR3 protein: CASSLGTGGYGYTF; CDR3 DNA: TGTGCCAGCAGTTTAGGGACGGGGGGTTATGGCTACACCTTC
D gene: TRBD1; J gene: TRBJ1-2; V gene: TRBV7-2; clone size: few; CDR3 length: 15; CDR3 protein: CASSSGQGPYYGYTF; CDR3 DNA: TGTGCCAGCAGCTCTGGACAGGGTCCCTACTATGGCTACACCTTC
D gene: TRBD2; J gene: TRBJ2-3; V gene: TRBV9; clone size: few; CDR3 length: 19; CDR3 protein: CASSALLAGGYSDTDTQYF; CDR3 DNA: TGTGCCAGCAGCGCATTACTAGCGGGAGGATATAGTGATACAGATACGCAGTATTTT
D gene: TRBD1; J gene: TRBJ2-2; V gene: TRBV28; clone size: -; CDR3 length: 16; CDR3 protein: CASSTQGQGTTGELFF; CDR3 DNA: TGTGCCAGCAGTACTCAAGGACAGGGCACCACCGGGGAGCTGTTTTTT
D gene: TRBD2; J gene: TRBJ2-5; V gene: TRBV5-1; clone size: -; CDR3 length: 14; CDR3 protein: CASSGPGREETQYF; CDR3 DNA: TGCGCCAGCAGTGGGCCGGGGAGGGAAGAGACCCAGTACTTC
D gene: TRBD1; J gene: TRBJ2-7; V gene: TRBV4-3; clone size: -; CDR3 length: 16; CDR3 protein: CASSQVWTGGNYEQYF; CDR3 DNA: TGCGCCAGCAGCCAAGTTTGGACAGGGGGGAACTACGAGCAGTACTTC
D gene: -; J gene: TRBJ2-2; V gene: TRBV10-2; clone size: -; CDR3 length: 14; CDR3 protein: CASSISSNTGELFF; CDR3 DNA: TGCGCCAGCAGTATCTCGTCGAACACCGGGGAGCTGTTTTTT
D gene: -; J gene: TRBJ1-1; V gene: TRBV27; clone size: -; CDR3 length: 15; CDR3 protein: CASSSRTRADTEAFF; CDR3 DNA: TGTGCCAGCAGTTCCCGGACGCGGGCGGACACTGAAGCTTTCTTT
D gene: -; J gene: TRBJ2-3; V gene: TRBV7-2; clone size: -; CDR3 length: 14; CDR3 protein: CASSMTTNTDTQYF; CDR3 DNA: TGTGCCAGCAGTATGACTACCAACACAGATACGCAGTATTTT